These 16 T cell receptor beta chains originate from one sample sequenced in a study of cytomegalovirus exposure and HLA in healthy donors. Measured with immunoSEQ multiplex PCR; TCRdb has only the in-frame clones, and not every one. The sample carries 50,000 to 65,000 clones, 90% to 97% recorded once. Sequencing input: PBMCs. These receptors originate from a woman between 18 and 29 years old in good health and CMV-seronegative.

V usage is TRBV15 and J usage is TRBJ2-7; D ambiguous. V was clipped by 0 bases and J by 2 bases, with 11 bases between them. Germline V lookup: CDR1 LNHNV, CDR2 YYDKDF (reference sequence). The CDR3 has 15 residues. The CDR3 loop reads CATSRDFAETYEQYF. The CDR3, as DNA: TGTGCCACCAGCAGAGATTTCGCCGAGACCTACGAGCAGTACTTC. The full variable domain, completed using reference TRBV15 and TRBJ2-7, is DAMVIQNPRYQVTQFGKPVTLSCSQTLNHNVMYWYQQKSSQAPKLLFHYYDKDFNNEADTPDNFQSRRPNTSFCFLDIRSPGLGDTAMYLCATSRDFAETYEQYFGPGTRLTVT.

This clone was seen just once. This rearrangement joins TRBV7-2 to TRBJ1-1, with 8 bases that match TRBD1. J gave up 5 bases and V 4 bases, and 6 bases lay outside the gene matches. CDR3 length: 14 residues. Germline V gene sequence: CDR1 SGHTA, CDR2 FQGNSA. For the CDR3, the DNA is TGTGCCAGCAGCTCTAGGACAGGGTGGACTGAAGCTTTCTTT. Translating it yields CASSSRTGWTEAFF.

The rearrangement links TRBV29-1 to TRBJ2-3; tentatively, D is TRBD2 (6 bases). This CDR3 has 14 amino acids. The V gene's germline CDR1 is SQVTM and CDR2 ANQGSEA. V gave up 4 bases and J gave up 4 bases, with 15 bases separating them. CDR3 sequence (DNA): TGCAGCGTTGTCCCCATATGGGGGGCAGATACGCAGTATTTT. Its protein is CSVVPIWGADTQYF.

The V call is TRBV10-3, the J call TRBJ2-7; the match to TRBD2 covers 14 bases. V dropped 2 bases and J dropped 5; count of bases not matched to a gene: 2. Looked up from germline, CDR1 is ENHRY and CDR2 is SYGVKD. CDR3 length equals 15 residues. The CDR3 DNA is TGTGCCATCAGTGAGGGGACTAGCGGGAGCCACGAGCAGTACTTC. Translated, it gives CAISEGTSGSHEQYF.

The rearrangement joins TRBV7-2 to TRBJ1-2, with a weak D call TRBD1 (5 bases). The CDR3 length is 15 residues. The ends were cut back, 5 bases at V and 8 bases at J, with 21 bases in the middle. From germline, CDR1 is SGHTA and CDR2 FQGNSA. The CDR3 loop is CASSLRDFPLWGYTF. The CDR3 DNA sequence: TGTGCCAGCAGCCTGAGGGACTTCCCCCTCTGGGGCTACACCTTC.

This rearrangement joins TRBV19 to TRBJ2-7, with TRBD2 matching over 7 bases. Germline V CDR1 and CDR2: LNHDA, SQIVND (reference sequence). CDR3 size: 14 residues. Trimming cost V 6 bases and J 0 bases; bases outside gene matches: 5. The CDR3 DNA reads TGTGCCAGTAGCGGGGGGAGCCCCTCCTACGAGCAGTACTTC. Translating it yields CASSGGSPSYEQYF.

The chain couples TRBV6-1 to TRBJ2-3, with TRBD1 identical over 10 bases. J lost 4 bases, V lost 9 bases, and 7 bases had no gene match. This CDR3 contains 14 residues. The germline V gene has CDR1 MNHNS and CDR2 SASEGT. The CDR3 DNA reads TGTGCCAGTCGCCGGACAGGGGGTTCAGATACGCAGTATTTT. It is translated as CASRRTGGSDTQYF.

The V gene is TRBV9, the J gene TRBJ1-1; 7 positions agree with TRBD1. The CDR3 contains 14 residues. CDR1 is SGDLS and CDR2 is YYNGEE in the germline V gene. Trimming at V came to 4 bases and at J to 8 bases, leaving 11 bases not matched to a gene. The CDR3 protein is CASSWGDSHPEAFF. The CDR3 DNA is TGTGCCAGCAGCTGGGGGGACAGCCACCCCGAAGCTTTCTTT.

The chain combines TRBV2 with TRBJ2-4; 8 bases match TRBD2. The germline V gene encodes CDR1 SNHLY and CDR2 FYNNEI. The V gene end was trimmed by 8 bases and the J gene end by 10 bases; junction bases not matched to a gene: 13. This CDR3 has 14 amino acids. CDR3 coding DNA: TGTGCCAGCCTCCCCGACAGGCCGGGGGGGATTCAGTACTTC. Translation: CASLPDRPGGIQYF.

V is TRBV4-2 and J is TRBJ1-3, with D perhaps TRBD1 (6 bases). Germline loops: CDR1 LGHNA, CDR2 YNFKEQ. The ends were cut back, 1 base at V and 4 bases at J, with 14 bases in the middle. CDR3 size: 16 residues. CDR3 in amino acids: CASSQALGAEGNTIYF. CDR3 coding DNA: TGTGCCAGCAGCCAAGCGTTGGGGGCAGAAGGAAACACCATATATTTT.

This chain connects TRBV2 to TRBJ2-5, with a weak D call TRBD2 (6 bases). V lost 2 bases and J 5 bases, leaving 15 bases between the germline ends. The CDR3 runs 15 residues. CDR1 is SNHLY and CDR2 is FYNNEI in the germline V gene. The CDR3 region is CASSERRAGGETQYF. The CDR3 DNA reads as TGTGCCAGCAGTGAACGGCGGGCTGGGGGGGAGACCCAGTACTTC.

The chain is built from TRBV27 and TRBJ1-2, with a weak D call TRBD1 (5 bases). The CDR3 runs 13 residues. Germline lookup yields CDR1 MNHEY and CDR2 SMNVEV (reference sequence). Deletions cut 5 bases from V and 7 bases from J, with 14 bases between. As DNA, the CDR3 is TGTGCCAGCAGTGGGGGGACCTCGGGTGGCTACACCTTC. Translating it yields CASSGGTSGGYTF.

The rearrangement uses TRBV28 and TRBJ2-7, with 8 nucleotides matching TRBD1. The CDR3 contains 13 residues. From germline, CDR1 is MDHEN and CDR2 SYDVKM. V dropped 5 bases and J dropped 2; count of bases not matched to a gene: 2. The CDR3: CASSTGGTYEQYF. CDR3 sequence (DNA): TGTGCCAGCAGTACAGGGGGGACCTACGAGCAGTACTTC.

This chain links TRBV27 with TRBJ1-4; the D gene is possibly TRBD1 (5 bases). Germline loops: CDR1 MNHEY, CDR2 SMNVEV (reference sequence). The CDR3 length is 12 residues. Trimming removed 11 bases at V and 8 bases at J, with 15 bases between. The CDR3 DNA reads as TGTGCCTTCACCAGGGTTCCCGAAAAACTGTTTTTT. The encoded protein is CAFTRVPEKLFF.

This chain links TRBV10-3 with TRBJ2-5, with TRBD1 matching over 8 bases. The J segment lost 5 bases and the V segment lost 2 bases, leaving 7 bases of the junction unmatched. Germline CDR1 ENHRY, CDR2 SYGVKD. The CDR3 sequence is 15 residues long. The CDR3 here is CAISEQDRGRETQYF. CDR3 in DNA: TGTGCCATCAGTGAGCAAGACAGGGGACGGGAGACCCAGTACTTC.

The rearrangement uses TRBV13 and TRBJ1-2, with D tentatively TRBD1 (6 bases). The CDR3 extends over 12 amino acids. The V end lost 5 bases, the J end lost 4 bases, and 8 bases lay between the germline ends. Germline CDR1 PRHDT, CDR2 FYEKMQ (reference sequence). DNA for the CDR3: TGTGCCAGCAGCGCGGGGGCCTATGGCTACACCTTC. Amino acids: CASSAGAYGYTF.